This TCR beta chain was sequenced in a study of blood T cell repertoires in COVID-19. Study background: Some COVID-19 samples were acute and others convalescent; all came from the United States, Italy and Spain.

Authors' analysis steps: Amplified reference gene primers provided the basis for estimating nucleated cell counts. The data were produced by immunoSEQ multiplex PCR, yet TCRdb's version contains in-frame clones alone and is incomplete. V, J and clone size were drawn from that table, and D and trimming were deduced from the DNA. The data show 140,000 or so clones, 81% seen once. The CDR3 totals 15 residues. Germline CDR1 is MDHEN and CDR2 is SYDVKM. The V end lost 5 bases, the J end lost 3 bases, and 14 bases lay between the germline ends. Source material: peripheral blood. The sequence was obtained from a human donor in a cohort sampled during active COVID-19. The rearrangement uses TRBV28 and TRBJ1-5, with D possibly matching TRBD1 (5 bases). The CDR3 region has the DNA TGTGCCAGCAGTCCCCGCAGGGTTAACAATCAGCCCCAGCATTTT. Amino acids: CASSPRRVNNQPQHF.